Listed below are T cell receptor beta chains from one sample, sequenced in a study of blood T cell dynamics during melanoma immunotherapy. Repertoires were generated with immunoSEQ multiplex PCR, while TCRdb's copy carries only in-frame clones and drops some. The sample consists of several thousand clones, roughly 87% of them appearing once. Sequenced material: blood, taken from a patient treated with checkpoint blockade. Every receptor here comes from a human donor with melanoma. Both conserved end residues are part of each CDR3. The D gene is left open where the match is weak. Size is stated for part of the rows, as once, few or many counts, or as a class when the clone is expanded.

>once|TRBV10-3|NA|TRBJ1-2
TGTGCCACCTCAGGAAGCGGGACATCTGGCTACACCTTC
CATSGSGTSGYTF
>NA|TRBV28|TRBD2|TRBJ2-3
TGTGCCAGCATGCCCCCCGGGGGACTAGCGGGGGGGCCGAGCACAGATACGCAGTATTTT
CASMPPGGLAGGPSTDTQYF
>once|TRBV5-4|NA|TRBJ1-2
TGTGCCAGCAGCTCATGGACAAGTACTCGTTATGGCTACACCTTC
CASSSWTSTRYGYTF
>NA|TRBV7-8|TRBD2|TRBJ2-5
TGTGCCAGCAGCCCCTATACCGGGACTAGCGGGGGGAAAGTCTTGAAGACCCAGTACTTC
CASSPYTGTSGGKVLKTQYF
>NA|TRBV4-1|TRBD1|TRBJ2-2
TGCGCCAGCAGCCAAGCCGGGACAGGGAACACCGGGGAGCTGTTTTTT
CASSQAGTGNTGELFF
>NA|TRBV10-3|NA|TRBJ1-1
TGTGCCACCCGACGGGTGGAGCTTTTCTTT
CATRRVELFF
>once|TRBV7-8|NA|TRBJ1-1
TGTGCCAGCTCCCCTGCCAGGGAGAACACTGAAGCTTTCTTT
CASSPARENTEAFF
>NA|TRBV7-8|NA|TRBJ2-7
TGTGCCAGCAAGGGCGCCTACGAGCAGTACTTC
CASKGAYEQYF
>NA|TRBV7-8|NA|TRBJ1-2
TGTGCCAGCAGCTTAGCGGGCAGTAACGGCTACACCTTC
CASSLAGSNGYTF
>NA|TRBV11-2|NA|TRBJ2-7
TGTGCCAGCAGCTTAGACCGTGGAAGCCTTTACGAGCAGTACTTC
CASSLDRGSLYEQYF
>NA|TRBV27|NA|TRBJ1-2
TGTGCCAGCAGTCCGGGGGACACCGTCAACTATGGCTACACCTTC
CASSPGDTVNYGYTF
>NA|TRBV2|TRBD2|TRBJ2-2
TGTGCCAGCATCCGGACTAGCGGGGGTGGCGGGGAGCTGTTTTTT
CASIRTSGGGGELFF
>NA|TRBV13|TRBD2|TRBJ2-1
TGTGCCAGCAGCTTAGCACTAGCGGGGGGGCTCGAAACCTTCTACAATGAGCAGTTCTTC
CASSLALAGGLETFYNEQFF
>NA|TRBV7-3|NA|TRBJ2-5
TGTGCCAGCAGCTTATCCAGTACGGAGACCCAGTACTTC
CASSLSSTETQYF
>NA|TRBV2|NA|TRBJ2-3
TGTGCCAGCAGCGAAGGATGGGGCACAGATACGCAGTATTTT
CASSEGWGTDTQYF
>NA|TRBV15|TRBD1|TRBJ1-5
TGTGCCACCAGCCGGGACAGAGATAGCAATCAGCCCCAGCATTTT
CATSRDRDSNQPQHF
>NA|TRBV9|NA|TRBJ1-1
TGTGCCAGCAGCGGGACCGGGCCAATCTCCGAAGCTTTCTTT
CASSGTGPISEAFF
>NA|TRBV7-2|TRBD2|TRBJ2-5
TGTGCCAGCAGCCCAGCCGCGGGGGGCGGGCGGACCCAGTACTTC
CASSPAAGGGRTQYF
>NA|TRBV7-2|NA|TRBJ1-5
TGTGCCAGCAGCTTACCCCGGGAGAAGTTTAATCAGCCCCAGCATTTT
CASSLPREKFNQPQHF
>NA|TRBV4-1|NA|TRBJ1-3
TGCGCCAGCAGCCAAGATGGGGGCGCATGGGGACACAGCTCTGGAAACACCATATATTTT
CASSQDGGAWGHSSGNTIYF
>NA|TRBV27|NA|TRBJ1-2
TGTGCCAGCAGTTTAGGCATTGGCTATGGCCACACCTTC
CASSLGIGYGHTF
>NA|TRBV6-4|TRBD1|TRBJ2-7
TGTGCCAGCCCGACAGGGGGCACTGCCTACGAGCAGTACTTC
CASPTGGTAYEQYF
>NA|TRBV27|TRBD1|TRBJ1-2
TGTGCCAGCGGTAAGGGACAGGGGTATCGCGGCTACACCTTC
CASGKGQGYRGYTF
>NA|TRBV5-5|NA|TRBJ1-3
TGTGCCAGCAGCGGCAGGGCCCCCAGCTCTGGAAACACCATATATTTT
CASSGRAPSSGNTIYF
>NA|TRBV4-1|NA|TRBJ2-3
TGCGCCAGCAGCCCATCCTTGGGGACCTCCACAGATACGCAGTATTTT
CASSPSLGTSTDTQYF
>NA|TRBV7-3|NA|TRBJ2-1
TGTGCCAGCAGCTTAACGGGGGGGCACAATGAGCAGTTCTTC
CASSLTGGHNEQFF
>once|TRBV12-5|TRBD1|TRBJ2-1
TGTGCTAGTGGTTTGGTACTGGGACAGGGAAGTCTTAACTACAATGAGCAGTTCTTC
CASGLVLGQGSLNYNEQFF
>once|TRBV11-3|NA|TRBJ2-7
TGTGCCAGCAGCGCAGGCCCAGTTGGTATCTACGAGCAGTACTTC
CASSAGPVGIYEQYF
>once|TRBV7-3|TRBD2|TRBJ2-3
TGTGCCAGCAGTTTAGCGGGGGGTGCCACCGATACGCAGTATTTT
CASSLAGGATDTQYF
>NA|TRBV13|TRBD2|TRBJ2-4
TGTGCCACCAGCAGTCGGGGGGTGGCCAAAAACATTCAGTACTTC
CATSSRGVAKNIQYF
>NA|TRBV7-3|NA|TRBJ1-1
TGTGCCAGCAGCGTGACAGGATTGGGGGTCACTGAAGCTTTCTTT
CASSVTGLGVTEAFF
>NA|TRBV7-8|NA|TRBJ2-7
TGTGCCAGCAGCTTAAGATTCGCTCGGTGGGCCTACGAGCAGTACTTC
CASSLRFARWAYEQYF
>NA|TRBV19|TRBD2|TRBJ2-3
TGTGCCAGTAGAGGGGAGGGAGTCTTTAGGGAGAGGCAAGATACGCAGTATTTT
CASRGEGVFRERQDTQYF
>NA|TRBV30|NA|TRBJ2-7
TGTGCCTGGAGTTGGGGTAGCTCCTACGAGCAGTACTTC
CAWSWGSSYEQYF
>NA|TRBV13|TRBD1|TRBJ2-7
TGTGCCAGCAGCTTTGGCGGCCCGGGACAGCTGGAGCAGTACTTC
CASSFGGPGQLEQYF
>NA|TRBV11-3|NA|TRBJ2-7
TGTGCCAGCAGCTTAGATCCAAGAGGCCACGAGCAGTACTTC
CASSLDPRGHEQYF
>NA|TRBV4-1|NA|TRBJ2-7
TGCGCCAGCAGCCAACACAGGGCCCACGAGCAGTACTTC
CASSQHRAHEQYF
>NA|TRBV5-1|TRBD1|TRBJ2-7
TGCGCCAGCAGCAGACCAACCGGGACAGGGTTGAGAGAGCAGTACTTC
CASSRPTGTGLREQYF
>NA|TRBV10-1|NA|TRBJ2-3
TGCGCCAGCAGTGAAGGGGTTAGGAATACGCAGTATTTT
CASSEGVRNTQYF
>NA|TRBV7-9|TRBD1|TRBJ2-7
TGTGCCAGCAGCTTAGAAGACAGGGGCGAGCAGTACTTC
CASSLEDRGEQYF
>NA|TRBV7-7|NA|TRBJ2-3
TGTGCCAGCAGCCCCCGGCCAAGTGCTAGCACAGATACGCAGTATTTT
CASSPRPSASTDTQYF
>few|TRBV27|TRBD2|TRBJ2-7
TGTGCCAGCAGCCTCTTGGGAGGGGAGGACGAGCAGTACTTC
CASSLLGGEDEQYF
>NA|TRBV7-8|NA|TRBJ1-5
TGTGCCAGCAGCTTGGGGGCGGGGGGGGCTGTGCCCCAGCATTTT
CASSLGAGGAVPQHF